The 24 T cell receptor beta chains in this list originate from one sample, sequenced in a study of T cell responses to AZD1222 COVID-19 vaccine. Clones were read by immunoSEQ multiplex PCR, and TCRdb kept only the in-frame ones, dropping some. The sample lists about 83,000 clones, around 89% occurring once. Sequencing used peripheral blood, obtained on day 0 of MenACWY control vaccination. The receptors originated from an adult in good health.

The chain joins TRBV7-9 to TRBJ2-5; 11 nucleotides line up with TRBD2. The trim removed 5 bases at V and 4 bases at J, leaving 15 bases unmatched. Looked up from germline, CDR1 is SEHNR and CDR2 is FQNEAQ (reference sequence). The CDR3 consists of 18 residues. The CDR3 nucleotides read TGTGCCAGCAGCCAAAAGGGCCTTACTAGCGGGAGACGAGAGACCCAGTACTTC. It codes for CASSQKGLTSGRRETQYF.

This chain connects TRBV6-5 to TRBJ2-7; D gene uncertain. Trimming took 6 bases from V and 2 from J, leaving 11 bases between them. The CDR3 contains 13 residues. The germline gives CDR1 MNHEY, CDR2 SVGAGI. DNA for the CDR3: TGTGCCAGCAGAGGCAGGCAGCCCTACGAGCAGTACTTC. This sequence encodes CASRGRQPYEQYF.

The chain recombines TRBV9 with TRBJ1-6; D may be TRBD1 (5 bases). V was cut by 4 bases and J by 8 bases, with 16 bases left in between. CDR3 length equals 15 residues. The germline V gene has CDR1 SGDLS and CDR2 YYNGEE. CDR3 bases: TGTGCCAGCAGCCCCCCGGGGCCCCGAGATTCACCCCTCCACTTT. The encoded protein is CASSPPGPRDSPLHF. Based on the CDR3 plus reference TRBV9 and TRBJ1-6, the full variable domain is DSGVTQTPKHLITATGQRVTLRCSPRSGDLSVYWYQQSLDQGLQFLIQYYNGEERAKGNILERFSAQQFPDLHSELNLSSLELGDSALYFCASSPPGPRDSPLHFGNGTRLTVT.

The chain couples TRBV5-4 to TRBJ2-6; D not certain. Trimming removed 9 bases from V and 2 bases from J, with 15 bases in between. CDR3 length equals 15 residues. Germline V gene lookup returns CDR1 SGHNT and CDR2 YYREEE (reference sequence). The CDR3 here is CATTAASTGANVLTF. CDR3 in DNA: TGTGCCACCACGGCGGCAAGTACTGGGGCCAACGTCCTGACTTTC.

In this sample, this clone turned up once. The V gene is TRBV2, the J gene TRBJ2-7; the D is unclear. Germline lookup yields CDR1 SNHLY and CDR2 FYNNEI. The CDR3 runs to 15 residues. The V gene lost 6 bases and the J gene lost 4 bases, with 19 bases spanning the gap. The CDR3 nucleotides are TGTGCCAGCAGAAGTGGCCTCGACCCTTTTTACGAGCAGTACTTC. Encoded protein: CASRSGLDPFYEQYF.

The chain joins TRBV9 to TRBJ1-2; 11 bases agree with TRBD1. Trimming took 4 bases from V and 7 from J; bases not matched to a gene: 9. The CDR3 is made up of 15 amino acids. Germline V CDR1 and CDR2: SGDLS, YYNGEE. In DNA, the CDR3 is TGTGCCAGCAGCTTCTTGGACAGGGGGCTTGGTGGCTACACCTTC. This gives the protein CASSFLDRGLGGYTF.

V gene TRBV3-1 (or the pseudogene TRBV3-2) combines with J gene TRBJ2-7, with unresolved D. The CDR3 extends over 14 amino acids. Germline V gene sequence: CDR1 LGHDT, CDR2 YNNKEL (reference sequence). The germline V and J ends were trimmed by 4 bases and 7 bases, with 17 bases remaining between them. The CDR3 region is CASSRTLEDGEQYF. The CDR3, as DNA: TGTGCCAGCAGCCGAACCCTCGAGGACGGGGAGCAGTACTTC.

The V and J genes are TRBV4-3 and TRBJ2-7; TRBD2 matches 8 bases. Germline CDR1 is LGHNA and CDR2 is YSLEER. V lost 1 base to trimming and J lost 4 bases; unmatched junction nucleotides: 6. The CDR3 totals 15 residues. CDR3: CASSQALSGVYEQYF. The CDR3 DNA follows: TGCGCCAGCAGCCAAGCGCTTAGCGGGGTGTACGAGCAGTACTTC.

The chain carries TRBV10-3 and TRBJ2-7; possibly TRBD1 for D (6 bases). The CDR3 totals 12 residues. Germline V CDR1 and CDR2: ENHRY, SYGVKD. Trimming cost V 6 bases and J 3 bases, with 9 bases left between them. CDR3 region: CAISGQNYEQYF. The CDR3 DNA is TGTGCCATCAGCGGACAGAACTACGAGCAGTACTTC.

The chain couples TRBV28 to TRBJ1-1, with D perhaps matching TRBD1 (6 bases). This CDR3 spans 13 amino acids. V lost 10 bases and J lost 0, with 12 bases in between. The germline gives CDR1 MDHEN, CDR2 SYDVKM. Here the CDR3 DNA reads TGTGCCACGATGGACAGCGTGAACACTGAAGCTTTCTTT. The encoded protein is CATMDSVNTEAFF.

This clone was found once. V gene TRBV6-2 or TRBV6-3 combines with J gene TRBJ2-7, with TRBD2 matching over 11 bases. From germline, CDR1 is MNHEY and CDR2 SVGEGT. V shed 5 bases, J shed 2 bases, and the junction held 11 bases outside the gene matches. CDR3 size: 17 residues. The CDR3 region is CASSLAGGLLGAYEQYF. CDR3 nucleotides: TGTGCCAGCAGTCTAGCGGGAGGCCTTCTTGGTGCCTACGAGCAGTACTTC.

This clone has a handful of counts. This chain connects TRBV5-1 to TRBJ2-7, with TRBD1 matching 8 bases. Per germline, CDR1 SGHRS and CDR2 YFSETQ. The V and J ends lost 3 bases and 2 bases, in that order; junction bases with no gene match: 7. The CDR3 covers 15 residues. The CDR3 DNA reads TGCGCCAGCAGCTCCGGACAGGGAACGGCCTACGAGCAGTACTTC. It specifies CASSSGQGTAYEQYF.

The gene calls are TRBV28 and TRBJ1-2; no firm D call. Germline-derived CDR1 and CDR2 are MDHEN and SYDVKM. Trimming removed 2 bases from V and 3 bases from J, with 4 bases in between. The CDR3 runs to 12 residues. CDR3 sequence reads: CASSLRYYGYTF. CDR3 DNA: TGTGCCAGCAGTTTACGGTACTATGGCTACACCTTC.

The V and J genes are TRBV28 and TRBJ1-2; TRBD1 might be the D (6 bases). The CDR3 totals 15 residues. CDR1 and CDR2 (germline): MDHEN, SYDVKM. With 3 bases removed from V and 4 bases from J, the gap between germline ends came to 15 bases. The CDR3 coding sequence is TGTGCCAGCAGTTTTCTGGGGGGCGCCTTCTATGGCTACACCTTC. Amino acid sequence: CASSFLGGAFYGYTF.

The V gene is TRBV7-9, the J gene TRBJ2-3; 9 positions match TRBD1. The length of the CDR3 is 17 residues. The germline V gene has CDR1 SEHNR and CDR2 FQNEAQ (reference sequence). Germline trimming cut 2 bases from V and 3 bases from J; bases unmatched to any gene: 9. Written as DNA, the CDR3 is TGTGCCAGCAGCTTAAGACCCGGGACAGGGAGGACAGATACGCAGTATTTT. The encoded protein is CASSLRPGTGRTDTQYF.

Points on this clone: This specimen includes other DNA sequences encoding the same CDR3. This chain connects TRBV28 to TRBJ1-2, with a possible D match to TRBD1 (5 bases). The CDR3 runs 12 residues. Trimming shortened V by 2 bases and J by 4 bases, and 5 bases separated the two germline ends. Germline V CDR1 and CDR2: MDHEN, SYDVKM. The CDR3 DNA reads as TGTGCCAGCAGTTTACAGGGCTATGGCTACACCTTC. This translates into CASSLQGYGYTF.

This chain links TRBV7-2 with TRBJ2-7, with D possibly being TRBD2 (6 bases). Germline CDR1 is SGHTA and CDR2 is FQGNSA. This CDR3 has 15 residues. V shed 4 bases and J shed 2 bases, with 15 bases lying between them. CDR3 coding DNA: TGTGCCAGCAGCTCGGGGACTGCGTTCGCCTACGAGCAGTACTTC. This codes for CASSSGTAFAYEQYF.

The chain is built from TRBV9 and TRBJ1-6; D is unresolved. The CDR3 consists of 13 residues. The germline V gene has CDR1 SGDLS and CDR2 YYNGEE. The ends were cut back, 4 bases at V and 6 bases at J, with 8 bases in the middle. DNA for the CDR3: TGTGCCAGCAGCCCTCAATTTAATTCACCCCTCCACTTT. It yields the protein CASSPQFNSPLHF.

The chain employs TRBV2 and TRBJ2-5; D gene uncertain. The CDR3 contains 15 residues. Trimming stripped 7 bases from V and 1 base from J, with 16 bases between. The germline V gene has CDR1 SNHLY and CDR2 FYNNEI. The CDR3 coding sequence is TGTGCCAGCAAATTGTCCTGGGCTAGCCAAGAGACCCAGTACTTC. It translates to CASKLSWASQETQYF.

This clone turned up a few times. The chain joins TRBV18 to TRBJ1-4; unclear D gene. With 6 bases removed from V and 0 bases from J, the gap between germline ends came to 11 bases. Looked up from germline, CDR1 is KGHSH and CDR2 is LQKENI. This CDR3 region has 15 residues. In nucleotides, the CDR3 is TGTGCCAGCTCGACGGACGTCGCAACTAATGAAAAACTGTTTTTT. Translated, it gives CASSTDVATNEKLFF.

Details on this clone: Within the sample, other DNA sequences also encode this same CDR3. This chain joins TRBV3-1 (or the pseudogene TRBV3-2) and TRBJ1-3; D uncertain. The CDR3 consists of 14 residues. Germline V gives CDR1 LGHDT, CDR2 YNNKEL (reference sequence). Deletions cut 0 bases from V and 1 base from J, with 4 bases between. This chain's CDR3 is CASSQEVSGNTIYF. In nucleotides, the CDR3 is TGTGCCAGCAGCCAAGAAGTTTCTGGAAACACCATATATTTT.

The chain links TRBV7-3 to TRBJ2-2, with a weak D call TRBD2 (5 bases). V lost 5 bases, J lost 8 bases, and 15 bases lay in between. Germline assignment: CDR1 SGHTA and CDR2 FQGTGA. The CDR3 has 14 amino acids. CDR3 in amino acids: CASSPKLWRGELFF. The CDR3 DNA follows: TGTGCCAGCAGCCCGAAACTCTGGAGGGGGGAGCTGTTTTTT. The whole variable domain, remainder taken from reference TRBV7-3 and TRBJ2-2, is GAGVSQTPSNKVTEKGKYVELRCDPISGHTALYWYRQSLGQGPEFLIYFQGTGAADDSGLPNDRFFAVRPEGSVSTLKIQRTERGDSAVYLCASSPKLWRGELFFGEGSRLTVL.

The chain combines TRBV3-1 (or the pseudogene TRBV3-2) with TRBJ1-5; no definite D call. Per germline, CDR1 LGHDT and CDR2 YNNKEL (reference sequence). The CDR3 sequence is 17 residues long. V lost 0 bases and J 7 bases, leaving 19 bases between the germline ends. The chain's CDR3 is CASSQDPLRSGDQPQHF. The CDR3 nucleotides read TGTGCCAGCAGCCAAGATCCCCTCCGATCAGGAGACCAGCCCCAGCATTTT.

The gene calls are TRBV21-1 and TRBJ2-7; the D call in the table, TRBD1, was not verified against the DNA. TRBV21-1 constitutes a pseudogene. The CDR3 totals 16 residues. In DNA form, the CDR3 reads TGTGCCAGCAGCAAGGCCCGACAGGGAAGGGGCTACGAGCAGTACTTC. Translated: CASSKARQGRGYEQYF.